This T cell receptor beta chain was sequenced during a study of control samples from healthy donors and cancer patients (dated by TCRdb to the early 2020s). The library was produced with the immunoSEQ multiplex PCR assay. TCRdb holds this immuneACCESS table with in-frame rearrangements only. Some clones are missing; in checked studies, unresolved V genes explain under half, and the rest has no known cause. Within this sample are 170,000 or so clones, with roughly 93% of them counted one time only. The ten largest account for 1.4% to 1.5% of the sample. From the cysteine through the phenylalanine, the CDR3 covers 16 amino acids. The sequence is cut down to CDR3 DNA, 48 bases in frame from base 1. A note on this clone: The specificity of this receptor is unknown. No base qualities exist here, and no much larger clone lies one base off it.

The sequencing sample was made of blood. This clonotype was obtained from a man aged 18-30 years in good health. The sequence links TRBV21-1 to TRBJ2-7. TRBV21-1 is labeled a pseudogene. The nucleotides read TGTGCCAGCACCAAGGACGCAGTAAGGCACTCCTACGAGCAGTACTTC. Translated, this is CASTKDAVRHSYEQYF.